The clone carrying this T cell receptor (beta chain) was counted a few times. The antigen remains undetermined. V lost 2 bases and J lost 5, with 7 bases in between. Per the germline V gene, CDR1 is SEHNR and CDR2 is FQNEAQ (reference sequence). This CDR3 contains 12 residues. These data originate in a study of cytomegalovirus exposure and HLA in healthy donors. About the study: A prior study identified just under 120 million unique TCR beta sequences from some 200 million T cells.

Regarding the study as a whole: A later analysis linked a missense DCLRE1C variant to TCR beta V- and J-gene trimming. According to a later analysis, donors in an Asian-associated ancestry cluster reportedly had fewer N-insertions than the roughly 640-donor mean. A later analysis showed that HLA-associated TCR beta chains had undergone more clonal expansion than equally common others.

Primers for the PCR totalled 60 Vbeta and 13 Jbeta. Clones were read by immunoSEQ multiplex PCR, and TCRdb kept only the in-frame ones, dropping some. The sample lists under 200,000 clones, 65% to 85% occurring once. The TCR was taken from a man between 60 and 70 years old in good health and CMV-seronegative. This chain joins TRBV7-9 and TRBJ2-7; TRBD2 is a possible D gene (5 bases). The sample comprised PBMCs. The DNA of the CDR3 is TGTGCCAGCAGCTTAATCGGGGACGAGCAGTACTTC. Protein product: CASSLIGDEQYF.